This T cell receptor beta chain is from a study of lymphopenia after photon versus proton radiotherapy. CDR1 is MNHEY, CDR2 SMNVEV, per germline (reference sequence). CDR3 size: 15 residues. V lost 5 bases and J lost 7; bases outside the gene matches: 11. The sample holds a few counts of this clone. Its antigen is unknown. General observations from the study: After the lymphocyte nadir, photon-treated repertoires showed oligoclonal expansion, especially of CD8+ Temra cells. In patients who died, overall survival fell as post-nadir TCR diversity dropped more. Proton therapy kept repertoires fairly stable, unlike photons, which gained effector/memory cells. Better survival with proton therapy was suggested as possible, not demonstrated.

Assay: immunoSEQ multiplex PCR; the TCRdb copy retains only in-frame clones and omits some. The table includes some 42,000 clones, about four fifths detected once. The sample was peripheral blood, taken from a patient treated with proton-based radiotherapy. The chain employs TRBV27 and TRBJ2-4, with 7 bases aligning to TRBD1. This sequence originates from a woman aged 70-85 years with pancreatic cancer. Here the CDR3 DNA reads TGTGCCAGCAGTCACCTGACAGGGTGGAATAACATTCAGTACTTC. This encodes CASSHLTGWNNIQYF.